This TCR beta chain was retrieved from a study of low-dose radiotherapy and immunotherapy resistance in tumors. Study details: Cyclophosphamide went in intravenously at 200 mg/m2 every two weeks, one day before radiation and immunotherapy.

The CDR3 is 15 residues long. Germline trimming cut 4 bases from V and 2 bases from J; bases unmatched to any gene: 4. Germline V gene sequence: CDR1 LNHDA, CDR2 SQIVND (reference sequence). The time point: before trial treatment. This clonotype was counted at least ten times. TCR amplification ran 20 PCR cycles using constant-region and V-primer adapter primers. A single record per CDR3 protein comes from TCRdb applying MiXCR to the reads. The sample has under 60,000 distinct CDR3 sequences, about 11% seen once. The chain has TRBV19 and TRBJ2-5, with TRBD1 identical over 10 bases. The material sequenced was PBMCs, taken before treatment. This TCR was recovered from a female donor with ovarian cancer. CDR3 region: CASSRGQGKQETQYF. The CDR3 nucleotides are TGTGCCAGTAGTAGGGGACAGGGGAAACAAGAGACCCAGTACTTC.